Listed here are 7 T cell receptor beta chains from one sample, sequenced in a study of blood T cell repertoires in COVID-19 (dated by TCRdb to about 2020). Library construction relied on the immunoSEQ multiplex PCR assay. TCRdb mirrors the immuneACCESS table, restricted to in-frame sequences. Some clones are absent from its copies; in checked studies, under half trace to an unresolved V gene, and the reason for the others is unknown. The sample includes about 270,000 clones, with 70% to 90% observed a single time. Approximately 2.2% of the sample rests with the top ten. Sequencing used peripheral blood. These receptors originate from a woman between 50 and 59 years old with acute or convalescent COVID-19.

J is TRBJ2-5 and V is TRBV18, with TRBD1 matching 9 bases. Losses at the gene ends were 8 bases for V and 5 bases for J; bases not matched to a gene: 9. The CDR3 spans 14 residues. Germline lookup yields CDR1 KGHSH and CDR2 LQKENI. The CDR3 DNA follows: TGTGCCAGCACCCGGGACAGGGCTGGGGAGACCCAGTACTTC. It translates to CASTRDRAGETQYF.

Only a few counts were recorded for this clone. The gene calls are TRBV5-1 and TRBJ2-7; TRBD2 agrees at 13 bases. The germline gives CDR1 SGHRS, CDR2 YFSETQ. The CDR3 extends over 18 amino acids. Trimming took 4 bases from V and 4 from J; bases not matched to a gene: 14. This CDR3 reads CASSPNQRTSGGPYEQYF. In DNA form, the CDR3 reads TGCGCCAGCAGCCCTAACCAGAGGACTAGCGGGGGCCCTTACGAGCAGTACTTC.

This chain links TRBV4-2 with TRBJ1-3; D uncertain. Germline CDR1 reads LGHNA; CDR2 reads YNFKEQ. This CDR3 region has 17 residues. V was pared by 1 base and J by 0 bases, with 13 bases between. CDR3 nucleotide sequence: TGTGCCAGCAGCCAAGGGTTCGCCACTTCCTCTGGAAACACCATATATTTT. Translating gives CASSQGFATSSGNTIYF.

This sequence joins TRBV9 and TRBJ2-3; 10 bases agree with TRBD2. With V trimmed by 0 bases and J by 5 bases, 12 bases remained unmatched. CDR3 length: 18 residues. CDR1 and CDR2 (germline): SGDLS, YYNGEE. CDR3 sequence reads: CASSVEPRLAGGIDTQYF. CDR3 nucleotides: TGTGCCAGCAGCGTAGAACCTAGACTAGCGGGTGGTATAGATACGCAGTATTTT.

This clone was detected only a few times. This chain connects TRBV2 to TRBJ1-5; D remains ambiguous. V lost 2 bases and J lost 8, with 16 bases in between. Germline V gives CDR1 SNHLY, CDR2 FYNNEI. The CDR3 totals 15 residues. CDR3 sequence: CASSEMEVQVEPQHF. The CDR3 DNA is TGTGCCAGCAGTGAAATGGAGGTTCAGGTTGAGCCCCAGCATTTT.

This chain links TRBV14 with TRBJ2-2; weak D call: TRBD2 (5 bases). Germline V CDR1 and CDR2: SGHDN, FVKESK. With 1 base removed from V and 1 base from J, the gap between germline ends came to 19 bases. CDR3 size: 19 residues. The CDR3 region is CASSQGAAFRERNTGELFF. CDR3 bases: TGTGCCAGCAGCCAAGGGGCGGCTTTTCGGGAACGGAACACCGGGGAGCTGTTTTTT.

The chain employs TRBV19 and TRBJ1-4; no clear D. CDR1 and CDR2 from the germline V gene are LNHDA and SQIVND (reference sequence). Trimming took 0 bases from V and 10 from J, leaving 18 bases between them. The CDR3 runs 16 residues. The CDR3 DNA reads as TGTGCCAGTAGTATAGATCATCGGTCTGCAGCGGGAAAACTGTTTTTT. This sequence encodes CASSIDHRSAAGKLFF.